This T cell receptor (beta chain) derives from a study of blood T cells in healthy people across ages. Study in general: Per two T cells, about one barcoded beta molecule was captured through template switching.

Using a J-beta primer mix together with a sample-barcoded 5' primer, a second PCR was run for roughly 7 to 11 cycles. TCRdb processed the 5' RACE reads anew with MiXCR; each CDR3 protein has one entry. The data show hundreds of thousands of distinct CDR3 sequences, approximately 48% seen once. The V gene's germline CDR1 is MNHEY and CDR2 SVGAGI. The CDR3 consists of 14 residues. Aged about 6 to 90, donors were systemically healthy Caucasians from Russia. Each donor's blood draw was around 10 milliliters of peripheral blood. At least 6 million PBMCs were isolated per sample. The chain carries TRBV6-5 and TRBJ2-5; 9 bases line up with TRBD1. The DNA end favors TRBJ2-7, so the J call may be wrong. This clonotype was obtained from a man aged 55 to 69 in good health. The sample was blood. The CDR3: CASSNPGQGYEQYF. DNA of the CDR3: TGTGCCAGCAGCAACCCGGGACAGGGCTACGAGCAGTACTTC.